This entry lists 23 T cell receptor beta chains sequenced from one sample in a study of cytomegalovirus exposure and HLA in healthy donors. 60 Vbeta and 13 Jbeta primers were used in PCR. Here immunoSEQ multiplex PCR was the method, and the copy in TCRdb shows in-frame clones only, minus some. This sample has some 190,000 clones, with more than 70% found just once. The source material was PBMCs. The receptors stem from a woman aged 40 to 55 in good health and CMV-seronegative.

V gene TRBV11-2 combines with J gene TRBJ1-2, with no clear D. The V gene's germline CDR1 is SGHAT and CDR2 FQNNGV. V dropped 1 base and J dropped 6 bases, with 15 bases sitting between them. The CDR3 extends over 15 amino acids. CDR3 sequence reads: CASSLGPVPLNGYTF. The CDR3 DNA sequence: TGTGCCAGCAGCTTAGGCCCAGTTCCGTTAAATGGCTACACCTTC.

The chain uses TRBV9 and TRBJ2-1, with TRBD2 matching over 14 bases. The CDR3 is 15 residues long. Germline V gene data show CDR1 as SGDLS and CDR2 as YYNGEE. The V and J ends lost 3 bases and 9 bases, in that order; junction bases with no gene match: 5. The CDR3 region has the DNA TGTGCCAGCAGCGGACTAGCGGGAGGGCCGGTTGAGCAGTTCTTC. Its translation is CASSGLAGGPVEQFF.

The rearrangement joins TRBV7-7 to TRBJ2-2; 7 nucleotides line up with TRBD1. The CDR3 length is 14 residues. The germline CDR1 and CDR2 sequences are SSHAT and FNYEAQ (reference sequence). The CDR3 spells CASAGTAGAGELFF. CDR3 nucleotide sequence: TGTGCTAGCGCCGGGACAGCCGGGGCCGGGGAGCTGTTTTTT.

The chain employs TRBV15 and TRBJ1-4, with D maybe TRBD1 (6 bases). The length of the CDR3 is 16 residues. From germline, CDR1 is LNHNV and CDR2 YYDKDF (reference sequence). V shed 2 bases and J shed 7 bases, with 17 bases lying between them. For the CDR3, the DNA is TGTGCCACCAGCAGATCCCGGGGGGCCGAAGGTGAAAAACTGTTTTTT. It specifies CATSRSRGAEGEKLFF.

J is TRBJ1-2 and V is TRBV29-1; 8 bases fit TRBD1. Germline assignment: CDR1 SQVTM and CDR2 ANQGSEA. V gave up 6 bases and J gave up 3 bases; unmatched junction bases: 18. The CDR3 has 17 residues. The CDR3, as DNA: TGCAGCGTGGGCTTTCCCGGCAGGGGGCAAGGGGACTATGGCTACACCTTC. Translated: CSVGFPGRGQGDYGYTF.

This clone appeared a single time. The chain links TRBV9 to TRBJ1-1; D not resolved. The CDR3 extends over 13 amino acids. V was trimmed by 3 bases and J by 11 bases, leaving 17 bases between them. Germline V gene data show CDR1 as SGDLS and CDR2 as YYNGEE. The CDR3 DNA sequence: TGTGCCAGCAGCGCGGAGCCACGGGCGGGTGCTTTCTTT. It codes for CASSAEPRAGAFF. The complete variable domain, with remaining parts taken from reference TRBV9 and TRBJ1-1, reads DSGVTQTPKHLITATGQRVTLRCSPRSGDLSVYWYQQSLDQGLQFLIQYYNGEERAKGNILERFSAQQFPDLHSELNLSSLELGDSALYFCASSAEPRAGAFFGQGTRLTVV.

V gene TRBV7-2 combines with J gene TRBJ2-3; TRBD2 agrees at 8 bases. Germline values: CDR1 SGHTA, CDR2 FQGNSA. J was trimmed by 2 bases and V by 5 bases; bases with no gene match: 6. The CDR3 totals 15 residues. This CDR3 is CASSVGSGITDTQYF. CDR3 coding DNA: TGTGCCAGCAGCGTCGGTAGCGGGATCACAGATACGCAGTATTTT.

The chain carries TRBV2 and TRBJ1-5, with D maybe TRBD1 (6 bases). Germline CDR1 is SNHLY and CDR2 is FYNNEI. There are 18 residues in the CDR3. The germline V and J ends were trimmed by 2 bases and 1 base, with 18 bases remaining between them. The CDR3 sequence is CASSELNLDSWSNQPQHF. Written as DNA, the CDR3 is TGTGCCAGCAGTGAACTGAATTTGGACAGTTGGAGCAATCAGCCCCAGCATTTT. Variable domain in full (rest from reference TRBV2 and TRBJ1-5): EPEVTQTPSHQVTQMGQEVILRCVPISNHLYFYWYRQILGQKVEFLVSFYNNEISEKSEIFDDQFSVERPDGSNFTLKIRSTKLEDSAMYFCASSELNLDSWSNQPQHFGDGTRLSIL.

This chain connects TRBV7-8 to TRBJ2-1; weak D call: TRBD1 (5 bases). V lost 2 bases to trimming and J lost 7 bases, with 6 bases between them. This CDR3 spans 12 amino acids. Germline assignment: CDR1 SGHVS and CDR2 FQNEAQ. The CDR3 nucleotides are TGTGCCAGCAGCTTATCAGGGAATGAGCAGTTCTTC. As protein: CASSLSGNEQFF.

The V gene is TRBV5-1, the J gene TRBJ1-4; a weak D match, TRBD1 (5 bases). Germline assignment: CDR1 SGHRS and CDR2 YFSETQ. The length of the CDR3 is 16 residues. Between the trimmed V and J ends, which lost 4 bases and 0 bases, there was a span of 13 bases. The CDR3 nucleotides are TGCGCCAGCAGCCCGCGGGGGGGAACAACTAATGAAAAACTGTTTTTT. Its translation: CASSPRGGTTNEKLFF. The full variable domain, completed using reference TRBV5-1 and TRBJ1-4, is KAGVTQTPRYLIKTRGQQVTLSCSPISGHRSVSWYQQTPGQGLQFLFEYFSETQRNKGNFPGRFSGRQFSNSRSEMNVSTLELGDSALYLCASSPRGGTTNEKLFFGSGTQLSVL.

A few counts support this clone. The genes are TRBV7-2 and TRBJ2-1; 9 bases line up with TRBD2. The CDR3 runs 13 residues. Trimming removed 10 bases from V and 4 bases from J; junction bases left unmatched: 5. Germline V gives CDR1 SGHTA, CDR2 FQGNSA. The CDR3 loop is CATGLAVYNEQFF. The CDR3 DNA follows: TGTGCCACGGGACTAGCAGTTTACAATGAGCAGTTCTTC.

The gene calls are TRBV7-6 and TRBJ2-1; D may be TRBD2 (6 bases). Germline CDR1 SGHVS, CDR2 FNYEAQ. V lost 0 bases, J lost 7 bases, and 10 bases lay in between. The CDR3 spans 14 residues. CDR3 sequence: CASSLAGSVNEQFF. The DNA for the CDR3 is TGTGCCAGCAGCTTAGCCGGGAGTGTTAATGAGCAGTTCTTC.

The chain joins TRBV4-1 to TRBJ1-2, with D unresolved. This CDR3 region has 15 residues. V was shortened by 0 bases and J by 5 bases, with 13 bases between the two germline ends. Germline CDR1 reads MGHRA; CDR2 reads YSYEKL. In DNA form, the CDR3 reads TGCGCCAGCAGCCAAGAGCGGTATAGGTCGTATGGCTACACCTTC. Its protein product is CASSQERYRSYGYTF.

This clone occurred a few times. This chain uses TRBV9 with TRBJ2-3; D may be TRBD2 (5 bases). This CDR3 has 15 residues. In germline, CDR1 is SGDLS, CDR2 YYNGEE. Deletions cut 0 bases from V and 3 bases from J, with 11 bases between. The CDR3 coding sequence is TGTGCCAGCAGCGTAGTACGACTAATTACAGATACGCAGTATTTT. It is translated as CASSVVRLITDTQYF. Together with reference TRBV9 and TRBJ2-3, the CDR3 gives the full variable domain: DSGVTQTPKHLITATGQRVTLRCSPRSGDLSVYWYQQSLDQGLQFLIQYYNGEERAKGNILERFSAQQFPDLHSELNLSSLELGDSALYFCASSVVRLITDTQYFGPGTRLTVL.

The V call is TRBV7-9, the J call TRBJ1-4; TRBD1 aligns across 7 bases. J lost 7 bases, V lost 5 bases, and 10 bases had no gene match. Germline V lookup: CDR1 SEHNR, CDR2 FQNEAQ (reference sequence). The CDR3 runs 15 residues. CDR3 in amino acids: CASSIPTGQSEKLFF. The CDR3 DNA is TGTGCCAGCAGCATACCGACAGGGCAGAGTGAAAAACTGTTTTTT. Full variable domain (rest looked up from reference TRBV7-9 and TRBJ1-4): DTGVSQNPRHKITKRGQNVTFRCDPISEHNRLYWYRQTLGQGPEFLTYFQNEAQLEKSRLLSDRFSAERPKGSFSTLEIQRTEQGDSAMYLCASSIPTGQSEKLFFGSGTQLSVL.

This chain uses TRBV15 with TRBJ1-4; D possibly corresponds to TRBD1 (6 bases). The V end lost 4 bases, the J end lost 6 bases, and 15 bases lay between the germline ends. This CDR3 is built from 15 residues. Germline values: CDR1 LNHNV, CDR2 YYDKDF (reference sequence). The CDR3 coding sequence is TGTGCCACCAGCAATAACAGGGTGGTGGATGAAAAACTGTTTTTT. Protein: CATSNNRVVDEKLFF.

The chain employs TRBV1 and TRBJ2-2; the table's D call of TRBD2 was not tested on the DNA. TRBV1 is marked as a pseudogene. This CDR3 contains 15 residues. The CDR3 here is CTSSQGREGTGELFF. For the CDR3, the DNA is TGCACCAGCAGCCAAGGGCGGGAGGGCACCGGGGAGCTGTTTTTT.

The genes are TRBV30 and TRBJ1-2, with TRBD1 identical over 8 bases. Germline-derived CDR1 and CDR2 are GTSNPN and SVGIG (reference sequence). The CDR3 is made up of 14 amino acids. V gave up 3 bases and J gave up 8 bases; unmatched junction bases: 11. CDR3 in DNA: TGTGCCTGGAGCCAAGGACAGGGCGGGACCGGCTACACCTTC. It yields the protein CAWSQGQGGTGYTF.

The chain carries TRBV28 and TRBJ2-1; 7 positions agree with TRBD2. Germline V gene data show CDR1 as MDHEN and CDR2 as SYDVKM. V lost 3 bases, J lost 10 bases, and 3 bases stayed unmatched. This CDR3 comprises 12 residues. The DNA for the CDR3 is TGTGCCAGCAGTTTGAGCGGGGTGGAGCAGTTCTTC. This gives the protein CASSLSGVEQFF.

The gene calls are TRBV4-1 and TRBJ1-2, with a possible D match to TRBD1 (6 bases). Germline V CDR1 and CDR2: MGHRA, YSYEKL. V gave up 4 bases and J gave up 8 bases, with 17 bases separating them. The CDR3 extends over 14 amino acids. Here the CDR3 DNA reads TGCGCCAGCAGCCGAATAGGAGAGGGACACGGCTACACCTTC. Amino acids: CASSRIGEGHGYTF.

The chain's CDR3 is CASRTTSGRAGEQYF. CDR3 coding DNA: TGTGCCAGCAGAACCACGAGCGGGAGGGCGGGCGAGCAGTACTTC. The chain has TRBV6-1 and TRBJ2-7; 10 bases are shared with TRBD2. Germline values: CDR1 MNHNS, CDR2 SASEGT. The length of the CDR3 is 15 residues. With V trimmed by 6 bases and J by 6 bases, 11 bases remained unmatched.

V usage is TRBV6-5 and J usage is TRBJ1-2; D not certain. CDR1 is MNHEY, CDR2 SVGAGI, per germline. Trimming pared 0 bases from V and 0 bases from J, leaving 8 bases between. The CDR3 runs to 15 residues. The CDR3 DNA reads as TGTGCCAGCAGTTACTCCTCGAGGCCTAACTATGGCTACACCTTC. It is translated as CASSYSSRPNYGYTF.

The chain combines TRBV5-8 with TRBJ1-4; D uncertain. The CDR3 has 13 residues. With 6 bases removed from V and 2 bases from J, the gap between germline ends came to 8 bases. CDR1 SGHTS and CDR2 YDEGEE come from the germline V gene. The CDR3 sequence is CASTAGTNEKLFF. The CDR3 DNA follows: TGTGCCAGCACCGCGGGTACTAATGAAAAACTGTTTTTT.